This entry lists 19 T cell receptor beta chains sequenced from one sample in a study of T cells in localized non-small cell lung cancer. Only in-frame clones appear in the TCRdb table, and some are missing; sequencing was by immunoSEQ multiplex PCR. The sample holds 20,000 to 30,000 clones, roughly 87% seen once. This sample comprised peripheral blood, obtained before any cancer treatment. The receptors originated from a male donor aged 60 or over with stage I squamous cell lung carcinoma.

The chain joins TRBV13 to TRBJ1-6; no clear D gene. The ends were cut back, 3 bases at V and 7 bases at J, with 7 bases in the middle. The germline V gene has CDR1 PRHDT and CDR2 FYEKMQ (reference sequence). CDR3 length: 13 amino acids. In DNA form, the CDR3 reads TGTGCCAGCAGCTTCCGGAGGAATTCACCCCTCCACTTT. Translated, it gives CASSFRRNSPLHF.

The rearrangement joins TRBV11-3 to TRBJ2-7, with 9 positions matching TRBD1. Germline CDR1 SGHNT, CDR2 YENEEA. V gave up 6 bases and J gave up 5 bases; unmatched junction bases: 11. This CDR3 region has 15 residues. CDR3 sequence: CASSQGGQGTDEQYF. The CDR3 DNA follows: TGTGCCAGCAGTCAAGGGGGACAGGGAACCGACGAGCAGTACTTC.

The CDR3 is CASSLRGQGTEAFF. In nucleotides, the CDR3 is TGTGCCAGCAGTTTGAGGGGGCAGGGGACTGAAGCTTTCTTT. The J gene is TRBJ1-1, the V gene TRBV27; 7 nucleotides align to TRBD1. This CDR3 has 14 amino acids. CDR1 and CDR2 (germline): MNHEY, SMNVEV (reference sequence). The V and J ends lost 3 bases and 5 bases, in that order; junction bases with no gene match: 6.

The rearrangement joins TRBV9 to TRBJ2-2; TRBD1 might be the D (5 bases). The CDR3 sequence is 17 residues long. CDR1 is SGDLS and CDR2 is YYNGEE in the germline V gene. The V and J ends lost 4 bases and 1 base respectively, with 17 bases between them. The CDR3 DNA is TGTGCCAGCAGCCCACACCTTGGACACCAGAACACCGGGGAGCTGTTTTTT. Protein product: CASSPHLGHQNTGELFF.

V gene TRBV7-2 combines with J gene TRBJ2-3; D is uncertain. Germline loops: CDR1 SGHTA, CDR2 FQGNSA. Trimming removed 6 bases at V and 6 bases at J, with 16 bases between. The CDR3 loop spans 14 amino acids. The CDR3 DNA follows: TGTGCCAGCAGACTCTACCGGCACACGGATACGCAGTATTTT. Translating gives CASRLYRHTDTQYF.

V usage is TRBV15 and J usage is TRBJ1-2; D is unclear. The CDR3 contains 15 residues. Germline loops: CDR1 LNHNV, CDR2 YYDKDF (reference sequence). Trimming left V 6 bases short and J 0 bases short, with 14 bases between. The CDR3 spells CATSTGPQANYGYTF. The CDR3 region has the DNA TGTGCCACCAGTACCGGGCCCCAGGCTAACTATGGCTACACCTTC.

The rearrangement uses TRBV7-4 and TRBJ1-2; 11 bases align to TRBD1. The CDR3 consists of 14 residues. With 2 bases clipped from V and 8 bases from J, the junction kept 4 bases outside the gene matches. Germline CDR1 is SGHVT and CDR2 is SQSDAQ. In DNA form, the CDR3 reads TGTGCCAGCAGCTTACCGGGACAGGGGGAGGGCTACACCTTC. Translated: CASSLPGQGEGYTF.

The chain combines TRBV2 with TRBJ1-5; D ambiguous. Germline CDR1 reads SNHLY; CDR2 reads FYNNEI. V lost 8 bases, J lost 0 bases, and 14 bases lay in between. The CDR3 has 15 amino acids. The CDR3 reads CASQARQNSNQPQHF. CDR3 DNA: TGTGCCAGCCAGGCCCGACAAAATAGCAATCAGCCCCAGCATTTT.

The CDR3 is CSVGREGNQPQHF. DNA for the CDR3: TGCAGCGTTGGGAGGGAAGGCAATCAGCCCCAGCATTTT. The chain uses TRBV29-1 and TRBJ1-5; no reliable D call. CDR1 is SQVTM, CDR2 ANQGSEA, per germline. The V end lost 4 bases, the J end lost 2 bases, and 9 bases lay between the germline ends. The length of the CDR3 is 13 residues.

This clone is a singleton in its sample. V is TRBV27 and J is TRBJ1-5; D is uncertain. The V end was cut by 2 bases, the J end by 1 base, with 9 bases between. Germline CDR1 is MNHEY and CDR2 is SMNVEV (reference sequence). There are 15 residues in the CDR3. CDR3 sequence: CASSLHRGSNQPQHF. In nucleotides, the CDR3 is TGTGCCAGCAGTTTACATCGAGGGAGCAATCAGCCCCAGCATTTT.

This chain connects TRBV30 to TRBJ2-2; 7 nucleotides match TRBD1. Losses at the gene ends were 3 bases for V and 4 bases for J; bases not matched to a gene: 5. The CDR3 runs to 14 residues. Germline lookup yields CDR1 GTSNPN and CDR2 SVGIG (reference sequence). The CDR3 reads CAWRARGSTGELFF. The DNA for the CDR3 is TGTGCCTGGAGAGCCAGGGGGAGCACCGGGGAGCTGTTTTTT.

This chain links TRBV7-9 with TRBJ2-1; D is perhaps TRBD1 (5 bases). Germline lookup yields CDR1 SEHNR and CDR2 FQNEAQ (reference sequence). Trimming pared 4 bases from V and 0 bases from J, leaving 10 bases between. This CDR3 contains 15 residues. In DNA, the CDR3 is TGTGCCAGCAGCTCACAGGTGGGCTCCTACAATGAGCAGTTCTTC. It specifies CASSSQVGSYNEQFF.

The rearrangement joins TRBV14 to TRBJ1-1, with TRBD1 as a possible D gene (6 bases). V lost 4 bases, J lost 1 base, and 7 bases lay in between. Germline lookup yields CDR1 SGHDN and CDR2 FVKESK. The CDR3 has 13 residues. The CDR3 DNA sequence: TGTGCCAGCAGCCTGGGACAGAACACTGAAGCTTTCTTT. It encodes CASSLGQNTEAFF.

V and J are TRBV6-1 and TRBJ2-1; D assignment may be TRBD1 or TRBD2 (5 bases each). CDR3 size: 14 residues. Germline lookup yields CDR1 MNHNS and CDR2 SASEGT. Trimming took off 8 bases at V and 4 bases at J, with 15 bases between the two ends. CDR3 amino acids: CASLRDLLYNEQFF. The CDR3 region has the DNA TGTGCCAGCCTCCGGGACCTTCTTTACAATGAGCAGTTCTTC.

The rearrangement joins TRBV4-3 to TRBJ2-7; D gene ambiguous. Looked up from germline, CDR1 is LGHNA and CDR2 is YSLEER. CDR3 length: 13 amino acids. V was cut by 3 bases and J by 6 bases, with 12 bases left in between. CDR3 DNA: TGCGCCAGCAGCCAGAGGCTAACCCTCGAGCAGTACTTC. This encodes CASSQRLTLEQYF.

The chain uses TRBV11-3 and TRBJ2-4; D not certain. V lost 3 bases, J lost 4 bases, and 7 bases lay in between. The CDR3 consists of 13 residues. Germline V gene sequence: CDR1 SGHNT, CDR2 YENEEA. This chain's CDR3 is CASSLYRKNIQYF. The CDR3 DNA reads TGTGCCAGCAGCTTGTATAGAAAAAACATTCAGTACTTC.

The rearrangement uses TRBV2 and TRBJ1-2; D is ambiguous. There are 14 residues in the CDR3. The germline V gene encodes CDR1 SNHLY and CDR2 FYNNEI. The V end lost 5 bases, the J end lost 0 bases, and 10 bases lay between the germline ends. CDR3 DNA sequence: TGTGCCAGCAGTCGTGACACCACTAACTATGGCTACACCTTC. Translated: CASSRDTTNYGYTF.

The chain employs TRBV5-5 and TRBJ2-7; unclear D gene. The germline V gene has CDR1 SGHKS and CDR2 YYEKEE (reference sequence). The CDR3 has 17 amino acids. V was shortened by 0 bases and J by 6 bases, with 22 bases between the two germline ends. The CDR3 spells CASSLEKLSLGSAEQYF. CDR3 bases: TGTGCCAGCAGCTTGGAAAAGCTCAGTCTGGGCTCAGCCGAGCAGTACTTC.

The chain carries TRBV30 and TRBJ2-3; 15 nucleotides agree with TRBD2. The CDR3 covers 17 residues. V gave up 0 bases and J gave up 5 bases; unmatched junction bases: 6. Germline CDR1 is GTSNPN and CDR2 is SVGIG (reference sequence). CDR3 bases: TGTGCCTGGAGTGTACTCGGGGGACTAGCGGGAGGAGATACGCAGTATTTT. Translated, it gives CAWSVLGGLAGGDTQYF.